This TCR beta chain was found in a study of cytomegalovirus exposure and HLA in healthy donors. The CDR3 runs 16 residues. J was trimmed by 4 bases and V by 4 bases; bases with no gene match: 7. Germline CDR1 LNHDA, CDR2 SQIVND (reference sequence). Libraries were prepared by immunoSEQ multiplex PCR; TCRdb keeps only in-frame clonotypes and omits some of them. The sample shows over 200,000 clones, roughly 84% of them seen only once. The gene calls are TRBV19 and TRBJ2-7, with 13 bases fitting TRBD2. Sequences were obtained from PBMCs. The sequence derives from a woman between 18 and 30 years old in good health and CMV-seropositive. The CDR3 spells CASSKGLAGEPYEQYF. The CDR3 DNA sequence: TGTGCCAGTAGTAAAGGACTAGCGGGAGAACCTTACGAGCAGTACTTC.